Sequencing of this T cell receptor (beta chain) was carried out in a study of T cells in Graves' hyperthyroidism and ophthalmopathy. The CDR3 is 14 residues long. V lost 2 bases, J lost 1 base, and 8 bases lay in between. Germline-derived CDR1 and CDR2 are MNHEY and SMNVEV (reference sequence). TCR beta CDR3 region amplification was performed from RNA transcripts. The HTBI primer set drove a first-round RT-PCR of the TCR CDR3. From the multiplex PCR reads, TCRdb called clonotypes with MiXCR, one entry per CDR3 protein. The table records 500,000 to 650,000 distinct CDR3 sequences, 17% of them present only once. This clonotype was counted ten times or more.

The chain carries TRBV27 and TRBJ2-5, with D perhaps TRBD1 (5 bases). The TCR comes from a woman younger than 35 with Graves' ophthalmopathy. Sequenced sample: blood. The CDR3 DNA follows: TGTGCCAGCAGTTTACAGGGTCCCCAAGAGACCCAGTACTTC. Translating it yields CASSLQGPQETQYF.